This T cell receptor (beta chain) stems from a study of untreated major depressive disorder. Produced via immunoSEQ multiplex PCR; TCRdb's table is partial and in-frame only. Among tens of thousands of clones listed, over 80% were seen once. Donors lacked major illness, comorbidities, regular medication, drug use, or heavy drinking. The sequenced material came from CD4+ T cells from PBMCs. This clonotype was sampled from a man aged 25 to 45 in good health.

The CDR3 DNA follows: TGCGCCAGCAGCTTGGCCCAGGTAGACACCGGGGAGCTGTTTTTT. It codes for CASSLAQVDTGELFF. This chain connects TRBV5-1 to TRBJ2-2, with no clear D. Per germline, CDR1 SGHRS and CDR2 YFSETQ. Trimming removed 0 bases from V and 3 bases from J, with 9 bases in between. There are 15 residues in the CDR3.